These 18 T cell receptor beta chains originate from one sample sequenced in a study of T cell repertoires in cytomegalovirus infection. TCRdb re-called the reads with MiXCR, one entry per CDR3 protein. Of 350,000 to 450,000 distinct CDR3 sequences in the sample, roughly 20% were seen once. The sample comprised PBMCs. The receptors shown here come from a human donor in good health (CMV status not recorded). Some clones in this sample may be carry-over from other donors' samples.

The chain has TRBV4-1 and TRBJ2-1; 14 bases are a match to TRBD2. After removal of 3 bases from V and 5 bases from J, the junction contained 6 bases not matched to a gene. The CDR3 totals 17 residues. Germline V gene data show CDR1 as MGHRA and CDR2 as YSYEKL. The DNA of the CDR3 is TGCGCCAGCAGCCACCGAGTGGGACTAGCGGGAGACAATGAGCAGTTCTTC. It is translated as CASSHRVGLAGDNEQFF.

This rearrangement joins TRBV20-1 to TRBJ1-5; D gene ambiguous. CDR1 DFQATT and CDR2 SNEGSKA come from the germline V gene (reference sequence). This CDR3 is built from 14 residues. Trimming removed 3 bases from V and 0 bases from J, with 9 bases in between. For the CDR3, the DNA is TGCAGTGCTAGGGATCGTCATAGCAATCAGCCCCAGCATTTT. Its protein is CSARDRHSNQPQHF.

This clonotype was found many times. J is TRBJ2-1 and V is TRBV7-9; 13 bases line up with TRBD2. Losses at the gene ends were 7 bases for V and 6 bases for J; bases not matched to a gene: 15. This CDR3 region has 18 residues. Germline V gives CDR1 SEHNR, CDR2 FQNEAQ (reference sequence). CDR3 sequence reads: CASNGLAGEFLRGNEQFF. As DNA, the CDR3 is TGTGCCAGCAACGGACTAGCGGGAGAATTCCTAAGGGGCAATGAGCAGTTCTTC.

This clonotype was detected many times. The chain carries TRBV7-2 and TRBJ2-3; tentatively, D is TRBD1 or TRBD2 (5 bases each). CDR1 is SGHTA, CDR2 FQGNSA, per germline. Trimming pared 1 base from V and 6 bases from J, leaving 14 bases between. The CDR3 length is 15 residues. CDR3 nucleotide sequence: TGTGCCAGCAGCTTAGAGTCAGGGCCGGGGGATACGCAGTATTTT. Translated: CASSLESGPGDTQYF.

This clonotype was recorded a few times. The J gene is TRBJ2-1, the V gene TRBV5-6, with D perhaps matching TRBD1 or TRBD2 (6 bases each). With 4 bases removed from V and 10 bases from J, the gap between germline ends came to 21 bases. This CDR3 has 15 amino acids. The germline V gene has CDR1 SGHDT and CDR2 YYEEEE. DNA of the CDR3: TGTGCCAGCAGCAGGAAAGGGGGGACTGATTCGGAGCAGTTCTTC. Translating it yields CASSRKGGTDSEQFF.

This chain uses TRBV10-3 with TRBJ1-2; D ambiguous. This CDR3 region has 12 residues. Trimming left V 4 bases short and J 4 bases short, with 7 bases between. Germline assignment: CDR1 ENHRY and CDR2 SYGVKD. The CDR3 DNA sequence: TGTGCCATCAGTGGGGGTGCCTATGGCTACACCTTC. Amino acid sequence: CAISGGAYGYTF.

The sample holds many counts of this clonotype. This chain's CDR3 is CASSSVGTEAFF. The CDR3 DNA reads TGTGCCAGCAGCTCCGTAGGCACTGAAGCTTTCTTT. The chain has TRBV7-8 and TRBJ1-1, with D uncertain. CDR3 length: 12 residues. Trimming stripped 4 bases from V and 4 bases from J, with 7 bases between. The germline gives CDR1 SGHVS, CDR2 FQNEAQ.

This clonotype has more than one count but fewer than ten. The CDR3 region has the DNA TGTGCCAGCAACTCCGGACTAGCGGGAGAGACCCAGTACTTC. The encoded protein is CASNSGLAGETQYF. V gene TRBV7-2 combines with J gene TRBJ2-5, with TRBD2 matching 11 bases. V was pared by 7 bases and J by 4 bases, with 5 bases of the junction left unmatched. The V gene's germline CDR1 is SGHTA and CDR2 FQGNSA. This CDR3 has 14 amino acids.

In its sample, this clonotype was seen many times. This rearrangement joins TRBV7-9 to TRBJ2-5; tentatively, D is TRBD2 (5 bases). V gave up 1 base and J gave up 4 bases, with 16 bases separating them. The germline V gene has CDR1 SEHNR and CDR2 FQNEAQ (reference sequence). The CDR3 consists of 16 residues. This CDR3 is CASSLGSHAGGETQYF. The CDR3 DNA reads as TGTGCCAGCAGCTTAGGATCTCATGCGGGTGGAGAGACCCAGTACTTC.

This chain joins TRBV20-1 and TRBJ2-5; D unclear. The CDR3 runs to 12 residues. Germline V lookup: CDR1 DFQATT, CDR2 SNEGSKA (reference sequence). V was trimmed by 3 bases and J by 2 bases, leaving 7 bases between them. CDR3 nucleotide sequence: TGCAGTGCTAGTGGCCTACAAGAGACCCAGTACTTC. It codes for CSASGLQETQYF.

There are many counts of this clonotype. This chain connects TRBV7-2 to TRBJ2-5; D is possibly TRBD1 (5 bases). V was trimmed by 1 base and J by 7 bases, leaving 10 bases between them. Germline CDR1 reads SGHTA; CDR2 reads FQGNSA. The CDR3 loop spans 13 amino acids. For the CDR3, the DNA is TGTGCCAGCAGCTTAGAACAAAGGGGGACCCAGTACTTC. Translated, it gives CASSLEQRGTQYF. Full variable domain (missing parts from reference TRBV7-2 and TRBJ2-5): GAGVSQSPSNKVTEKGKDVELRCDPISGHTALYWYRQSLGQGLEFLIYFQGNSAPDKSGLPSDRFSAERTGGSVSTLTIQRTQQEDSAVYLCASSLEQRGTQYFGPGTRLLVL.

This clonotype was seen a few times. In DNA form, the CDR3 reads TGTGCCAGCAGCTTGCAGGTAGCAGATACGCAGTATTTT. Protein product: CASSLQVADTQYF. The V call is TRBV7-2, the J call TRBJ2-3; no reliable D call. The CDR3 totals 13 residues. V shed 3 bases and J shed 4 bases, with 8 bases lying between them. Germline CDR1 reads SGHTA; CDR2 reads FQGNSA.

This clonotype occurred a few times. This chain uses TRBV2 with TRBJ1-2; D is undetermined. Trimming stripped 8 bases from V and 1 base from J, with 8 bases between. The CDR3 is 12 amino acids. Germline assignment: CDR1 SNHLY and CDR2 FYNNEI. CDR3 residues: CASPRSNYGYTF. The CDR3 DNA reads TGTGCCAGCCCCCGGAGTAACTATGGCTACACCTTC.

This clonotype was observed a handful of times. J is TRBJ2-3 and V is TRBV10-3; 7 bases match TRBD2. The CDR3 is made up of 17 amino acids. Unmatched junction bases numbered 8, after V lost 2 bases and J lost 0 bases. CDR1 is ENHRY, CDR2 SYGVKD, per germline. In nucleotides, the CDR3 is TGTGCCATCAGTGAGGCCCGTAGCGGGTTCAGCACAGATACGCAGTATTTT. This codes for CAISEARSGFSTDTQYF.

This clonotype was seen ten or more times. This sequence joins TRBV12-3 or TRBV12-4 and TRBJ2-5; possibly TRBD1 or TRBD2 for D (6 bases each). Trimming took 6 bases from V and 4 from J, leaving 15 bases between them. The CDR3 has 14 residues. The chain's CDR3 is CASRIPGAGETQYF. The CDR3 DNA reads as TGTGCCAGCAGGATACCGGGGGCGGGAGAGACCCAGTACTTC.

This clonotype was counted a few times. The J gene is TRBJ1-2, the V gene TRBV20-1; D is perhaps TRBD1 (5 bases). The CDR3 extends over 13 amino acids. V lost 2 bases and J 1 base, leaving 8 bases between the germline ends. Germline CDR1 is DFQATT and CDR2 is SNEGSKA (reference sequence). The CDR3 sequence: CSARLGLNYGYTF. CDR3 DNA sequence: TGCAGTGCTAGACTGGGACTTAACTATGGCTACACCTTC.

In this sample, this clonotype turned up a few times. The V call is TRBV2, the J call TRBJ2-5; 11 nucleotides match TRBD2. After removal of 1 base from V and 5 bases from J, the junction contained 9 bases not matched to a gene. Per the germline V gene, CDR1 is SNHLY and CDR2 is FYNNEI. The CDR3 sequence is 17 residues long. The CDR3 bases are TGTGCCAGCAGTGAAGACGGGCTAGCGGGAGGACTGGAGACCCAGTACTTC. Amino acids: CASSEDGLAGGLETQYF.

The rearrangement links TRBV6-5 to TRBJ2-1, with D tentatively TRBD2 (5 bases). The germline V gene has CDR1 MNHEY and CDR2 SVGAGI. The ends were cut back, 5 bases at V and 7 bases at J, with 6 bases in the middle. The CDR3 runs 11 residues. CDR3 nucleotide sequence: TGTGCCAGCAGTACGGGGAATGAGCAGTTCTTC. Protein product: CASSTGNEQFF.